The rows below give T cell receptor beta chains drawn from one sample of a study of identical twins. TCRdb re-called the 5' RACE reads with MiXCR, one entry per CDR3 protein. Of roughly 720,000 distinct CDR3 sequences listed, about 20% were seen once; the top ten hold about 12%. The same data also contributed to another study, on T cells expressing NK-cell markers.

The sample comprised PBMCs. The receptors here all came from a woman younger than 30 in good health. Both conserved end residues are part of each CDR3. Fields, in order: D gene, V gene, clone size, J gene, CDR3 protein, CDR3 DNA. The D gene is left open where the match is weak. Expanded clones are given a class, and other clones once, few, many or no size at all.

D: NA; V: TRBV9; size: few; J: TRBJ1-1; CDR3: CASSSGVAEAFF; DNA: TGTGCCAGCAGCTCAGGGGTCGCTGAAGCTTTCTTT
D: NA; V: TRBV18; size: NA; J: TRBJ1-1; CDR3: CASSPPRRYTEAFF; DNA: TGTGCCAGCTCACCACCAAGGCGATACACTGAAGCTTTCTTT
D: TRBD2; V: TRBV5-6; size: few; J: TRBJ2-3; CDR3: CASSLKRGGDTQYF; DNA: TGTGCCAGCAGCTTGAAGCGGGGGGGAGATACGCAGTATTTT
D: TRBD2; V: TRBV11-2; size: NA; J: TRBJ2-3; CDR3: CASSSPGLAGGRVDTQYF; DNA: TGTGCCAGCAGCTCGCCTGGACTAGCGGGAGGGCGGGTAGATACGCAGTATTTT
D: TRBD2; V: TRBV5-6; size: NA; J: TRBJ2-1; CDR3: CASSGGTSGVDEQFF; DNA: TGTGCCAGCAGCGGAGGGACTAGCGGGGTCGATGAGCAGTTCTTC
D: NA; V: TRBV6-2/TRBV6-3; size: NA; J: TRBJ2-7; CDR3: CASSFGTFYEQYF; DNA: TGTGCCAGCAGTTTTGGGACTTTCTACGAGCAGTACTTC
D: TRBD1; V: TRBV29-1; size: few; J: TRBJ1-2; CDR3: CSVAGTGVDYTF; DNA: TGCAGCGTCGCCGGGACAGGGGTCGACTACACCTTC
D: TRBD1; V: TRBV2; size: few; J: TRBJ2-7; CDR3: CASSVAPGQGAEQYF; DNA: TGTGCCAGCAGTGTAGCCCCGGGACAGGGTGCCGAGCAGTACTTC
D: NA; V: TRBV20-1; size: NA; J: TRBJ1-2; CDR3: CSASRQTSYGYTF; DNA: TGCAGTGCTAGTCGACAGACCTCCTATGGCTACACCTTC
D: NA; V: TRBV5-1; size: NA; J: TRBJ1-1; CDR3: CASTSGRSPNTEAFF; DNA: TGCGCCAGCACCTCGGGACGAAGTCCGAACACTGAAGCTTTCTTT
D: TRBD2; V: TRBV7-9; size: few; J: TRBJ2-1; CDR3: CASTIGLAGNNEQFF; DNA: TGTGCCAGCACCATTGGACTAGCGGGAAACAATGAGCAGTTCTTC
D: NA; V: TRBV10-3; size: few; J: TRBJ1-6; CDR3: CAISPTEDYNSPLHF; DNA: TGTGCCATCAGTCCGACCGAGGACTATAATTCACCCCTCCACTTT
D: TRBD2; V: TRBV20-1; size: NA; J: TRBJ2-7; CDR3: CSAIGTSVNYEQYF; DNA: TGCAGTGCTATTGGGACTAGCGTGAACTACGAGCAGTACTTC
D: TRBD1; V: TRBV12-3/TRBV12-4; size: few; J: TRBJ1-4; CDR3: CASSPRDRGNEKLFF; DNA: TGTGCCAGCAGTCCCCGGGACAGGGGGAATGAAAAACTGTTTTTT
D: TRBD1; V: TRBV29-1; size: NA; J: TRBJ1-1; CDR3: CSVDGQANTEAFF; DNA: TGCAGCGTTGATGGACAGGCTAACACTGAAGCTTTCTTT
D: NA; V: TRBV15; size: many; J: TRBJ2-7; CDR3: CATSRDDIAHEQYF; DNA: TGTGCCACCAGCAGAGATGACATAGCCCACGAGCAGTACTTC
D: NA; V: TRBV15; size: NA; J: TRBJ2-1; CDR3: CATSRAPTGDNEQFF; DNA: TGTGCCACCAGCAGAGCCCCAACGGGGGACAATGAGCAGTTCTTC